Presented here are 2 T cell receptor beta chains from one specimen sequenced in a study of blood T cell repertoires in COVID-19. This table comes from immunoSEQ multiplex PCR, and its TCRdb copy is limited to in-frame clones, with some not included. The table shows around 450,000 clones, with roughly 88% occurring only once. The sequenced sample was PBMCs or T cells enriched from blood (not recorded which). The source of these receptors is a man between 18 and 35 years old who had recovered from COVID-19.

The V gene is TRBV6-5, the J gene TRBJ1-5; TRBD1 matches 8 bases. V shed 6 bases and J 6 bases; nucleotides not matched to a gene: 7. CDR1 MNHEY and CDR2 SVGAGI come from the germline V gene. This CDR3 has 14 residues. The DNA of the CDR3 is TGTGCCAGCAGCACAGGGGGTCTAGGTCAGCCCCAGCATTTT. Residues: CASSTGGLGQPQHF.

The rearrangement links TRBV6-1 to TRBJ1-5; D unclear. The CDR3 is 11 residues long. The ends were cut back, 3 bases at V and 10 bases at J, with 7 bases in the middle. Germline V gene lookup returns CDR1 MNHNS and CDR2 SASEGT. The CDR3 DNA sequence: TGTGCCAGCAGTGAGGGAGTCCCCCAGCATTTT. This codes for CASSEGVPQHF.